Detailed here is one TCR beta chain. In germline, CDR1 is SQVTM, CDR2 ANQGSEA. V was clipped by 7 bases and J by 5 bases; unmatched bases: 5. The CDR3 contains 12 residues. While infection was still active, Seattle patients were enrolled and then followed longitudinally. The data belong to a study of blood T cell repertoires in COVID-19. About the study: The United States, Italy and Spain provided the acute and convalescent COVID-19 samples. PBMCs, B-cell-depleted T cells, or T cells provided the cDNA or gDNA that made up the material.

Under the authors' procedure: Researchers report that nucleated cell counts were estimated from reference gene primer amplification. TCRdb keeps only in-frame clones here, not all; method: immunoSEQ multiplex PCR. From that table come the V and J calls and clone size; the DNA was used to work out D and trimming. This repertoire shows about 220,000 clones, approximately 86% found once; its top ten account for about 9.4%. This TCR was recovered from a woman aged 45 to 65 with COVID-19, enrolled during active disease. The sequenced sample was peripheral blood. The chain has TRBV29-1 and TRBJ2-5, with 9 bases aligning to TRBD1. Here the CDR3 reads CSAEQGAETQYF. The CDR3 bases are TGCAGCGCAGAACAGGGGGCCGAGACCCAGTACTTC.